Following are 3 T cell receptor beta chains from one sample sequenced in a study of T cell responses to AZD1222 COVID-19 vaccine. The repertoire was sequenced with immunoSEQ multiplex PCR; TCRdb's copy has only in-frame clones and lacks some. The sample carries around 180,000 clones, 75% to 90% recorded once. This specimen consisted of peripheral blood, obtained on day 0 of MenACWY control vaccination. Every receptor here comes from an adult in good health.

This chain links TRBV24-1 with TRBJ2-2, with D possibly TRBD2 on 5 matching bases. In germline, CDR1 is KGHDR, CDR2 SFDVKD. The CDR3 is 16 amino acids. V was trimmed by 3 bases and J by 6 bases, leaving 16 bases between them. The CDR3 DNA sequence: TGTGCCACCAGTGATAGAGGGCGAGGGTCCTCCGGGGAGCTGTTTTTT. It encodes CATSDRGRGSSGELFF.

This chain connects TRBV29-1 to TRBJ1-2; D is ambiguous. V lost 7 bases to trimming and J lost 6 bases, with 3 bases between them. The germline gives CDR1 SQVTM, CDR2 ANQGSEA. The CDR3 runs 8 residues. CDR3 region: CSGDGYTF. The CDR3, as DNA: TGCAGCGGAGATGGCTACACCTTC.

The rearrangement joins TRBV9 to TRBJ2-1; D not certain. From germline, CDR1 is SGDLS and CDR2 YYNGEE. CDR3 size: 12 residues. V was clipped by 0 bases and J by 6 bases, with 4 bases between them. The CDR3 spells CASSVAFNEQFF. The CDR3 coding sequence is TGTGCCAGCAGCGTAGCGTTCAATGAGCAGTTCTTC.